This T cell receptor (beta chain) was observed in a study of T cells in lung cancer brain metastases. The CDR3 runs to 16 residues. The germline CDR1 and CDR2 sequences are SGDLS and YYNGEE. Trimming took off 0 bases at V and 5 bases at J, with 18 bases between the two ends. There are a few counts of this clone. The table came from immunoSEQ multiplex PCR; TCRdb's copy has only in-frame clones and leaves some out. The data show approximately 1,200 clones, with roughly 84% seen just once and around a sixth held by the top ten. The chain combines TRBV9 with TRBJ2-7; D is perhaps TRBD1 (6 bases). The receptor's source is a woman between 50 and 59 years old with non-small cell lung cancer that had spread to the brain. Sequencing input: tumor tissue from a brain metastasis. The CDR3 bases are TGTGCCAGCAGCGTAGCTGGTGGACAGAAGTTACACGAGCAGTACTTC. Protein sequence: CASSVAGGQKLHEQYF. Full variable domain (rest looked up from reference TRBV9 and TRBJ2-7): DSGVTQTPKHLITATGQRVTLRCSPRSGDLSVYWYQQSLDQGLQFLIQYYNGEERAKGNILERFSAQQFPDLHSELNLSSLELGDSALYFCASSVAGGQKLHEQYFGPGTRLTVT.